One and the same sample provided the 18 T cell receptor beta chains below, sequenced in a study of T cells and copy number aberrations in small-cell lung cancer. Some clones are missing from TCRdb's copy, which holds only in-frame ones; the method was immunoSEQ multiplex PCR. This table has more than 9,500 clones, about 80% appearing once. What was sequenced was normal tissue next to the tumor. The receptors stem from a man aged 60 to 75 with small cell lung cancer.

The V call is TRBV29-1, the J call TRBJ2-5, with 7 bases lining up with TRBD1. This CDR3 is built from 12 residues. CDR1 and CDR2 from the germline V gene are SQVTM and ANQGSEA. Germline trimming cut 5 bases from V and 1 base from J; bases unmatched to any gene: 1. The CDR3 protein is CSVRDSQETQYF. The CDR3 nucleotides are TGCAGCGTTCGGGACAGCCAAGAGACCCAGTACTTC.

The J gene is TRBJ1-1, the V gene TRBV7-3, with D possibly TRBD1 on 5 matching bases. The CDR3 totals 19 residues. Germline V gives CDR1 SGHTA, CDR2 FQGTGA. V lost 1 base and J lost 7, with 28 bases in between. CDR3: CASSLMPKSPPHRSGEAFF. Written as DNA, the CDR3 is TGTGCCAGCAGCTTAATGCCCAAATCCCCCCCACACAGGTCGGGTGAAGCTTTCTTT. The complete variable domain, with remaining parts taken from reference TRBV7-3 and TRBJ1-1, reads GAGVSQTPSNKVTEKGKYVELRCDPISGHTALYWYRQSLGQGPEFLIYFQGTGAADDSGLPNDRFFAVRPEGSVSTLKIQRTERGDSAVYLCASSLMPKSPPHRSGEAFFGQGTRLTVV.

This chain connects TRBV19 to TRBJ1-1; D unclear. Germline CDR1 reads LNHDA; CDR2 reads SQIVND (reference sequence). This CDR3 region has 16 residues. Trimming shortened V by 4 bases and J by 1 base, and 16 bases separated the two germline ends. CDR3 amino acids: CASSTLEWRRNTEAFF. As DNA, the CDR3 is TGTGCCAGTAGTACCCTCGAATGGAGACGGAACACTGAAGCTTTCTTT.

This chain links TRBV19 with TRBJ2-7, with D maybe TRBD1 (5 bases). The V end was cut by 1 base, the J end by 2 bases, with 6 bases between. The CDR3 is 13 amino acids. Germline lookup yields CDR1 LNHDA and CDR2 SQIVND (reference sequence). In nucleotides, the CDR3 is TGTGCCAGTAGTATAGCACAGGCCTACGAGCAGTACTTC. Its protein product is CASSIAQAYEQYF.

The rearrangement uses TRBV5-6 and TRBJ2-1; 9 bases fit TRBD2. There are 17 residues in the CDR3. The V gene end was trimmed by 3 bases and the J gene end by 5 bases; junction bases not matched to a gene: 12. Germline loops: CDR1 SGHDT, CDR2 YYEEEE. The CDR3 bases are TGTGCCAGCAGCTCCACGACCCGCGGGGGGGTGGACAATGAGCAGTTCTTC. This translates into CASSSTTRGGVDNEQFF. Combining the CDR3 with reference TRBV5-6 and TRBJ2-1 gives the whole variable domain DAGVTQSPTHLIKTRGQQVTLRCSPKSGHDTVSWYQQALGQGPQFIFQYYEEEERQRGNFPDRFSGHQFPNYSSELNVNALLLGDSALYLCASSSTTRGGVDNEQFFGPGTRLTVL.

The chain joins TRBV11-1 to TRBJ2-1; 9 bases are shared with TRBD2. Germline CDR1 and CDR2: SGHAT and FQDESV (reference sequence). V trimming: 1 base; J trimming: 7 bases; junction bases outside the gene matches: 8. The CDR3 length is 16 residues. The CDR3 DNA is TGTGCCAGCAGCTTAGATGTGGCTAGCGGGATGAATGAGCAGTTCTTC. The encoded protein is CASSLDVASGMNEQFF.

The sample holds a few counts of this clone. V usage is TRBV19 and J usage is TRBJ1-1; D is possibly TRBD1 (5 bases). V lost 7 bases, J lost 1 base, and 13 bases lay in between. The CDR3 spans 14 residues. In germline, CDR1 is LNHDA, CDR2 SQIVND (reference sequence). CDR3 in amino acids: CASKGVGGNTEAFF. DNA of the CDR3: TGTGCCAGTAAAGGGGTTGGAGGGAACACTGAAGCTTTCTTT.

In this sample, this clone turned up a few times. The chain combines TRBV10-3 with TRBJ2-5; TRBD2 is a possible D gene (8 bases). Germline V gene data show CDR1 as ENHRY and CDR2 as SYGVKD. V gave up 6 bases and J gave up 9 bases, with 20 bases separating them. This CDR3 is built from 14 residues. The DNA of the CDR3 is TGTGCCATCAGCCAAGCGGGAGCCAGGGGGGCCCAGTACTTC. This translates into CAISQAGARGAQYF.

The chain carries TRBV5-5 and TRBJ1-1; no clear D. The CDR3 is made up of 15 amino acids. V was shortened by 1 base and J by 1 base, with 11 bases between the two germline ends. In germline, CDR1 is SGHKS, CDR2 YYEKEE (reference sequence). The CDR3, as DNA: TGTGCCAGCAGCTTGTTAGTACAGCAGAACACTGAAGCTTTCTTT. The encoded protein is CASSLLVQQNTEAFF.

In its sample, this clone was seen a few times. The same CDR3 arises from other DNA sequences in this sample as well. The rearrangement uses TRBV10-2 and TRBJ1-5; possibly TRBD1 for D (6 bases). CDR3 length: 13 amino acids. The germline gives CDR1 WSHSY, CDR2 SAAADI. V was trimmed by 6 bases and J by 4 bases, leaving 10 bases between them. The CDR3 sequence is CASSDRSNQPQHF. CDR3 nucleotides: TGCGCCAGCAGCGACAGGAGTAATCAGCCCCAGCATTTT.

This sequence joins TRBV25-1 and TRBJ1-4; TRBD1 matches 7 bases. This CDR3 has 18 residues. Trimming cost V 4 bases and J 6 bases; bases outside gene matches: 17. Germline loops: CDR1 MGHDK, CDR2 SYGVNS. CDR3 loop: CASSARTGRGYSDEKLFF. The CDR3 DNA reads TGTGCCAGCAGTGCCCGGACAGGCAGAGGGTATTCGGATGAAAAACTGTTTTTT.

This rearrangement joins TRBV7-2 to TRBJ1-1; a weak D match, TRBD1 (6 bases). The CDR3 runs 13 residues. Trimming removed 5 bases at V and 5 bases at J, with 12 bases between. The V gene's germline CDR1 is SGHTA and CDR2 FQGNSA. The DNA for the CDR3 is TGTGCCAGCAGCGGACAGTTCCTGACTGAAGCTTTCTTT. Encoded protein: CASSGQFLTEAFF. Supplemented by reference TRBV7-2 and TRBJ1-1, the full variable domain reads GAGVSQSPSNKVTEKGKDVELRCDPISGHTALYWYRQSLGQGLEFLIYFQGNSAPDKSGLPSDRFSAERTGGSVSTLTIQRTQQEDSAVYLCASSGQFLTEAFFGQGTRLTVV.

The chain combines TRBV2 with TRBJ2-1; D is ambiguous. Per the germline V gene, CDR1 is SNHLY and CDR2 is FYNNEI. V was shortened by 6 bases and J by 0 bases, with 12 bases between the two germline ends. The CDR3 runs to 15 residues. The CDR3 DNA reads as TGTGCCAGCAGCCTTGACCAGAGCTCCTACAATGAGCAGTTCTTC. It yields the protein CASSLDQSSYNEQFF.

The chain combines TRBV6-5 with TRBJ2-2; either TRBD1 or TRBD2 may supply D (6 bases each). The ends were cut back, 6 bases at V and 7 bases at J, with 15 bases in the middle. The length of the CDR3 is 14 residues. Germline V gives CDR1 MNHEY, CDR2 SVGAGI. The CDR3 is CASSKGGYGGELFF. The CDR3 nucleotides read TGTGCCAGCAGCAAAGGGGGGTACGGCGGGGAGCTGTTTTTT.

This clone came up once. V gene TRBV6-1 combines with J gene TRBJ1-1, with 8 bases matching TRBD1. The CDR3 runs to 14 residues. Germline CDR1 reads MNHNS; CDR2 reads SASEGT. The V and J ends lost 6 bases and 3 bases, in that order; junction bases with no gene match: 6. The CDR3 nucleotides are TGTGCCAGCAGGGTCAGGGGGCTAGACACTGAAGCTTTCTTT. This codes for CASRVRGLDTEAFF.

The V gene is TRBV5-6, the J gene TRBJ1-2; a possible D gene is TRBD1 (5 bases). There are 13 residues in the CDR3. V lost 1 base and J lost 4, with 8 bases in between. In germline, CDR1 is SGHDT, CDR2 YYEEEE. The CDR3: CASSLPGSYGYTF. The DNA of the CDR3 is TGTGCCAGCAGCTTGCCAGGGTCCTATGGCTACACCTTC.

The rearrangement links TRBV7-8 to TRBJ1-5, with D perhaps TRBD1 (5 bases). The germline V and J ends were trimmed by 1 base and 11 bases, with 9 bases remaining between them. Germline CDR1 SGHVS, CDR2 FQNEAQ. The CDR3 is 12 residues long. The CDR3, as DNA: TGTGCCAGCAGCTTAGGGGGCGGGGCCCAGCATTTT. Amino acids: CASSLGGGAQHF.

This clone is termed medium-sized. V gene TRBV7-9 combines with J gene TRBJ2-2; 10 bases align to TRBD1. Germline V lookup: CDR1 SEHNR, CDR2 FQNEAQ (reference sequence). The CDR3 runs 18 residues. After removal of 1 base from V and 1 base from J, the junction contained 6 bases not matched to a gene. The CDR3 nucleotides read TGTGCCAGCAGCTTAGTGGGGACAGGGGAAAAGAACACCGGGGAGCTGTTTTTT. Protein sequence: CASSLVGTGEKNTGELFF.